These T cell receptor beta chains were read from a single sample in a study of post-analysis software for immune sequencing data. MiXCR, applied by TCRdb to the PCR reads, yields one record per CDR3 protein. This table holds about 770,000 distinct CDR3 sequences, around 46% found once. Material: blood. Source of these receptors: a girl aged 10 to 17 with multiple sclerosis. Both conserved end residues are trimmed from each CDR3.

J,V,CDR3
TRBJ1-6,TRBV27,ASSRQGTVGNSPLH
TRBJ2-7,TRBV20-1,SAVSGGSSYGQY
TRBJ2-1,TRBV20-1,SARDTLAGGQNNEQF
TRBJ2-7,TRBV4-1,ASSQAKPPTYEQY
TRBJ2-5,TRBV27,ASRPDGTSGRLGQETQY
TRBJ2-2,TRBV25-1,ASSEGGQANTGELF
TRBJ2-5,TRBV2,ASRDRVQTQY
TRBJ1-4,TRBV20-1,SAREQGVANEKLF
TRBJ2-1,TRBV5-1,ASSLEDNRVYNEQF
TRBJ2-7,TRBV28,ASSPHRDRAHEQY
TRBJ1-2,TRBV10-3,AISESVAGFGYGYT
TRBJ1-4,TRBV15,ATSRKDRGEDEKLF
TRBJ2-7,TRBV27,ASSLSLAENEQY
TRBJ1-1,TRBV4-3,ASSPLGGEAF
TRBJ2-7,TRBV29-1,SVQGTGFKSYEQY
TRBJ1-2,TRBV7-9,ASSFDLYGYT
TRBJ2-3,TRBV14,ASSPRFGDTQY
TRBJ2-7,TRBV6-1,ASGGQPAYEQY
TRBJ2-5,TRBV3-1,ASSFTIYQETQY
TRBJ2-1,TRBV6-4,ATSSLAGVYNEQF
TRBJ1-5,TRBV12-3/TRBV12-4,ASSVLPGPDLVSNQPQH
TRBJ2-5,TRBV12-3/TRBV12-4,ASSLIDRGRAEAQY
TRBJ2-5,TRBV6-5,ASSYQGLAGLQETQY
TRBJ2-3,TRBV15,ATSRPSPGDTQY
TRBJ2-7,TRBV7-9,ASSSPHRNEQY
TRBJ2-1,TRBV12-3/TRBV12-4,ASSGGLAGGSEQF
TRBJ1-5,TRBV20-1,SAKGDRWNQPQH
TRBJ2-3,TRBV5-5,ASSLGWSTDTQY
TRBJ1-5,TRBV12-3/TRBV12-4,ASSSSPAGDSNQPQH
TRBJ2-6,TRBV9,ASSVTSLLSGANVLT
TRBJ2-3,TRBV10-3,AIGAGVTNTQY
TRBJ1-5,TRBV6-5,ASSLSRVDQPQH
TRBJ2-1,TRBV4-1,ASSQDRVDEQF
TRBJ2-1,TRBV6-1,ASSGYTGLAGAFEQF
TRBJ1-2,TRBV15,ATSSSRAGGYT
TRBJ1-5,TRBV24-1,ATSSGTGRQH
TRBJ2-7,TRBV11-2,ASSPTSGRPRQY
TRBJ1-2,TRBV12-3/TRBV12-4,ASTLGGAENYGYT
TRBJ2-4,TRBV7-8,ASSLGIRQVAKNIQY
TRBJ2-3,TRBV3-1,ASSQDREPLPETNTQY
TRBJ2-1,TRBV29-1,GVDSGYQF
TRBJ2-4,TRBV7-6,ASSGHAGEQY
TRBJ1-2,TRBV29-1,SVRTGRNYGYT
TRBJ2-1,TRBV27,ASSFSSVTTNNEQF
TRBJ2-7,TRBV6-5,ASSRDRGYEQY
TRBJ2-1,TRBV29-1,SVLEGREQF
TRBJ1-1,TRBV11-2,ASSERQNRAMNTEAF